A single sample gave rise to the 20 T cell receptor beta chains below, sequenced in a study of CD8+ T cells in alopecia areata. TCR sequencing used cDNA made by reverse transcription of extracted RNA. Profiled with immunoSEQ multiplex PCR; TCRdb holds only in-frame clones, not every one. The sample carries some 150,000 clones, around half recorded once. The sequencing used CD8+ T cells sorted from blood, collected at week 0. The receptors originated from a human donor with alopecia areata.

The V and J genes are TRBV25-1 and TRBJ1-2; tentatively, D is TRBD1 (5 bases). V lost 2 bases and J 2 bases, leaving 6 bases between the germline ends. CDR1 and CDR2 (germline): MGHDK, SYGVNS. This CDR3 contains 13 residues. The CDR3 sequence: CASSEDRNYGYTF. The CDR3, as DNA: TGTGCCAGCAGTGAAGACAGAAACTATGGCTACACCTTC.

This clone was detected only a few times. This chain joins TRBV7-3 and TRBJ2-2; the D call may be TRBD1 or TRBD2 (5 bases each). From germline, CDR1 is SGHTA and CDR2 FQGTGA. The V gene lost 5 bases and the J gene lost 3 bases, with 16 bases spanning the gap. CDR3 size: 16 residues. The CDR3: CASSRFGASYTGELFF. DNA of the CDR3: TGTGCCAGCAGCCGTTTCGGGGCTAGCTACACCGGGGAGCTGTTTTTT.

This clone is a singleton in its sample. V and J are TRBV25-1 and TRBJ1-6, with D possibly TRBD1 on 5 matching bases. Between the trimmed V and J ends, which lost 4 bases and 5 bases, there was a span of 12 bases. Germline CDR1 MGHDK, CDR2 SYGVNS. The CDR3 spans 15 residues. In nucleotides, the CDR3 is TGTGCCAGCAGTGTCGGAGGGGCGGATAATTCACCCCTCCACTTT. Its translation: CASSVGGADNSPLHF.

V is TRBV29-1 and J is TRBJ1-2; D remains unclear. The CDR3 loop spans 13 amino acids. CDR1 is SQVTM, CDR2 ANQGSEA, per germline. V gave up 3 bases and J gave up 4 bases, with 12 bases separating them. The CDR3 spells CSVEGPGFYGYTF. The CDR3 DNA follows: TGCAGCGTTGAGGGCCCTGGCTTCTATGGCTACACCTTC.

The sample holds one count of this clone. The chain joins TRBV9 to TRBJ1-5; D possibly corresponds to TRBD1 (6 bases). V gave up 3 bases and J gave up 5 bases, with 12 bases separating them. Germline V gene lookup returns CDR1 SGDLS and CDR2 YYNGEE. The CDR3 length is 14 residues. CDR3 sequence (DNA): TGTGCCAGCAGCGAGAATCCAGGGGATCAGCCCCAGCATTTT. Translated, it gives CASSENPGDQPQHF.

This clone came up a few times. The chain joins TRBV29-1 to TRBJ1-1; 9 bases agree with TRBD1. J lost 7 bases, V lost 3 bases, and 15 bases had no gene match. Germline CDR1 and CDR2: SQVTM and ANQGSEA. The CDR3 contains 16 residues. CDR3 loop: CSVDSPLGQGSGEAFF. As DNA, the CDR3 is TGCAGCGTTGATTCCCCTCTAGGACAGGGGTCGGGTGAAGCTTTCTTT. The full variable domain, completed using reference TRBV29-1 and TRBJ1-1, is SAVISQKPSRDICQRGTSLTIQCQVDSQVTMMFWYRQQPGQSLTLIATANQGSEATYESGFVIDKFPISRPNLTFSTLTVSNMSPEDSSIYLCSVDSPLGQGSGEAFFGQGTRLTVV.

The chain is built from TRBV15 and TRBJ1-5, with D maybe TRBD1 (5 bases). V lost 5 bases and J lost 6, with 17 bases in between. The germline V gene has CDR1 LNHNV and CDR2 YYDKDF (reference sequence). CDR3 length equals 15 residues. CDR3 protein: CATSRGDRTTQPQHF. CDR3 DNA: TGTGCCACCAGCCGAGGGGACCGCACCACTCAGCCCCAGCATTTT.

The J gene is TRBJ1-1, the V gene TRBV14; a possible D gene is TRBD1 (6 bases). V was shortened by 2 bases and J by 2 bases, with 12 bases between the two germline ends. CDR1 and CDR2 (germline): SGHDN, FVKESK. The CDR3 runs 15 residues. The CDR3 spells CASSQQGTYNTEAFF. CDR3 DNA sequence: TGTGCCAGCAGCCAACAGGGGACTTATAACACTGAAGCTTTCTTT.

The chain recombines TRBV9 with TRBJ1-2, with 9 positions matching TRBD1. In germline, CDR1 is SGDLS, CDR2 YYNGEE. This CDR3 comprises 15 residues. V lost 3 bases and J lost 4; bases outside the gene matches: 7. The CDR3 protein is CASSARTGESYGYTF. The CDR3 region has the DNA TGTGCCAGCAGCGCCAGGACAGGGGAGTCCTATGGCTACACCTTC. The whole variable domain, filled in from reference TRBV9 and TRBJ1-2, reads DSGVTQTPKHLITATGQRVTLRCSPRSGDLSVYWYQQSLDQGLQFLIQYYNGEERAKGNILERFSAQQFPDLHSELNLSSLELGDSALYFCASSARTGESYGYTFGSGTRLTVV.

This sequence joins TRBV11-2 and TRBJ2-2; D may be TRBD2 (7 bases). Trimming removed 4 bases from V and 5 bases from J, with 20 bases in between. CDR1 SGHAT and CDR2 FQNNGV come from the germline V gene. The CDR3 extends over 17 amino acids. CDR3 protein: CASSSPSGGRKTGELFF. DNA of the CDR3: TGTGCCAGCAGCTCCCCGTCCGGGGGGCGGAAGACCGGGGAGCTGTTTTTT.

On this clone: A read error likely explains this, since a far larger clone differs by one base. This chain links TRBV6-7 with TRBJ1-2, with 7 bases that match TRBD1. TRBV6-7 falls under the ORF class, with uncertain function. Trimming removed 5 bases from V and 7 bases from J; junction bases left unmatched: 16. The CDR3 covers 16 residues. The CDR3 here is CASSESADRFGGGYTF. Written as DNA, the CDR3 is TGTGCCAGCAGTGAGTCTGCGGACAGGTTCGGAGGTGGCTACACCTTC.

Here the CDR3 reads CASSLGAEQFF. CDR3 nucleotides: TGTGCCAGCAGTTTGGGGGCTGAGCAGTTCTTC. The gene calls are TRBV27 and TRBJ2-1; TRBD1 is a possible D gene (6 bases). CDR3 length equals 11 residues. The V end was cut by 3 bases, the J end by 9 bases, with 6 bases between. The germline gives CDR1 MNHEY, CDR2 SMNVEV (reference sequence).

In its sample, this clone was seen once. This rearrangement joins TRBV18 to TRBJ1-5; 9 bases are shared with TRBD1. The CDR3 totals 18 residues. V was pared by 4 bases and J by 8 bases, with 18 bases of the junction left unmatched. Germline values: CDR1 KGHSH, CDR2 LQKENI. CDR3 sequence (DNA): TGTGCCAGCTCACTTCGCCGGGACAGGGAATTTGGTGTGGAGCCCCAGCATTTT. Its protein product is CASSLRRDREFGVEPQHF.

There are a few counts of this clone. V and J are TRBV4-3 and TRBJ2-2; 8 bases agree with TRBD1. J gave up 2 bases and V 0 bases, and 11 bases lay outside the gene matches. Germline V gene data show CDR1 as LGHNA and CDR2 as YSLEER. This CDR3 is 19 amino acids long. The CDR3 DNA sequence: TGCGCCAGCAGCCAAGATCTCCCCGCCAGGGGGCACAACACCGGGGAGCTGTTTTTT. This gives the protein CASSQDLPARGHNTGELFF.

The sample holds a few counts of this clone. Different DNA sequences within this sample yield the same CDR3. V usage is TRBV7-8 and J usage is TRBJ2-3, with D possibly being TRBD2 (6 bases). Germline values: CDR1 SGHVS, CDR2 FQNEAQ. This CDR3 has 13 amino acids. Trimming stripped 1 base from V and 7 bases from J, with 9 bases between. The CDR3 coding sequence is TGTGCCAGCAGCTTAGACGGGGGAAATACGCAGTATTTT. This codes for CASSLDGGNTQYF. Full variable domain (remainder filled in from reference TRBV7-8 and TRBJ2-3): GAGVSQSPRYKVAKRGQDVALRCDPISGHVSLFWYQQALGQGPEFLTYFQNEAQLDKSGLPSDRFFAERPEGSVSTLKIQRTQQEDSAVYLCASSLDGGNTQYFGPGTRLTVL.

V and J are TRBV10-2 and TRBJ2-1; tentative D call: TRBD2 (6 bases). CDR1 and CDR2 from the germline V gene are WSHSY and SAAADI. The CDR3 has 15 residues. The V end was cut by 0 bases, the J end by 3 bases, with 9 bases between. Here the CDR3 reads CASSESGGFYNEQFF. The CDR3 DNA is TGCGCCAGCAGTGAGTCCGGGGGATTCTACAATGAGCAGTTCTTC.

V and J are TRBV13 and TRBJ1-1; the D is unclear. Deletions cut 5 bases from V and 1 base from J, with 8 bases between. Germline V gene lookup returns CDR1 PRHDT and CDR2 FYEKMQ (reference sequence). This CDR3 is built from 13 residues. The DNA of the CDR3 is TGTGCCAGCAGCCAAAGTGGGAACACTGAAGCTTTCTTT. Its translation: CASSQSGNTEAFF. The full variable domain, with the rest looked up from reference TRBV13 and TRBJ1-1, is AAGVIQSPRHLIKEKRETATLKCYPIPRHDTVYWYQQGPGQDPQFLISFYEKMQSDKGSIPDRFSAQQFSDYHSELNMSSLELGDSALYFCASSQSGNTEAFFGQGTRLTVV.

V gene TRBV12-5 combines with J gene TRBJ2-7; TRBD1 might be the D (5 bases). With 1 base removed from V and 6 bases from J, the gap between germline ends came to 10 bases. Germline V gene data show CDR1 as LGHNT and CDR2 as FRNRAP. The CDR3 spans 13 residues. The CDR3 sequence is CASGLAAGREQYF. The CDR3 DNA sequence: TGTGCTAGTGGTTTGGCTGCAGGGCGCGAGCAGTACTTC.

In DNA form, the CDR3 reads TGTGCCAGCAGCTTAGGCGGGGGGGCCTTGGATACGCAGTATTTT. This translates into CASSLGGGALDTQYF. The chain links TRBV7-2 to TRBJ2-3; 9 positions agree with TRBD2. The J segment lost 6 bases and the V segment lost 1 base, leaving 5 bases of the junction unmatched. Germline CDR1 reads SGHTA; CDR2 reads FQGNSA. CDR3 length equals 15 residues. The full variable domain, rest sourced from reference TRBV7-2 and TRBJ2-3, is GAGVSQSPSNKVTEKGKDVELRCDPISGHTALYWYRQSLGQGLEFLIYFQGNSAPDKSGLPSDRFSAERTGGSVSTLTIQRTQQEDSAVYLCASSLGGGALDTQYFGPGTRLTVL.

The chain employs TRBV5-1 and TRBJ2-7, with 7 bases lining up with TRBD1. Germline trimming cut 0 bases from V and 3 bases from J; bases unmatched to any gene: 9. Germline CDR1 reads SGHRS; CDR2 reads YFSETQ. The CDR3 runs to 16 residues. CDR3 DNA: TGCGCCAGCAGCTTGGAGCCGGGACAGACTTACTACGAGCAGTACTTC. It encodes CASSLEPGQTYYEQYF.